This T cell receptor beta chain derives from a study of cytomegalovirus exposure and HLA in healthy donors. Looking at the study overall: About 80 million unique TCRs from HLA-typed donors were held in an early data release.

It was with 60 Vbeta and 13 Jbeta primers that the PCR ran. Sequenced by immunoSEQ multiplex PCR; TCRdb stores in-frame clones only, minus some. The table records about 200,000 clones, about 87% of them present only once. There are 12 residues in the CDR3. V gave up 7 bases and J gave up 9 bases, with 15 bases separating them. Germline CDR1 and CDR2: MNHEY and SMNVEV (reference sequence). The clonotype was recovered from a woman younger than 35 in good health and CMV-seronegative. The chain has TRBV27 and TRBJ2-5; D is possibly TRBD2 (5 bases). The sample comprised PBMCs. The CDR3 protein is CASKQLGGAQYF. The DNA for the CDR3 is TGTGCCAGCAAACAGCTCGGAGGAGCCCAGTACTTC.